This is a list of T cell receptor beta chains from one sample in a study of T cells after yellow fever vaccination. TCRdb called the 5' RACE reads again in MiXCR, with one record for every CDR3 protein. The sample holds roughly 400,000 distinct CDR3 sequences, over 15% seen once. The sequenced sample was PBMCs, obtained before the yellow fever booster vaccination. The receptors originated from a man aged 18 to 30 who received the YFV17D yellow fever vaccine. Each CDR3 is given with its conserved first and last residue. Each record gives: D gene, J gene, V gene, clone size, CDR3 protein, CDR3 DNA. D genes are given only for firm matches. The listing skips clone size in some rows; elsewhere it reads once, few, many or a size class.

>TRBD1|TRBJ1-5|TRBV7-8|NA
CASSTPMKDREGQPQHF
TGTGCCAGCAGCACGCCGATGAAAGACAGGGAAGGACAGCCCCAGCATTTT
>NA|TRBJ1-5|TRBV6-5|many
CASSQYSNQPQHF
TGTGCCAGCAGTCAGTACAGTAATCAGCCCCAGCATTTT
>TRBD1|TRBJ2-1|TRBV6-1|NA
CASTLYRDRYNEQFF
TGTGCCAGCACCCTGTACCGGGACAGGTACAATGAGCAGTTCTTC
>TRBD1|TRBJ1-2|TRBV7-2|NA
CASTGGQDRILGGYTF
TGTGCCAGCACCGGGGGGCAGGACAGGATTCTGGGTGGCTACACCTTC
>NA|TRBJ1-5|TRBV19|NA
CASRPTARDSNQPQHF
TGTGCCAGTAGACCCACGGCGAGGGATAGCAATCAGCCCCAGCATTTT
>TRBD2|TRBJ2-2|TRBV9|NA
CASSVGGANSGELFF
TGTGCCAGCAGCGTCGGGGGGGCCAACTCCGGGGAGCTGTTTTTT
>TRBD1|TRBJ1-1|TRBV5-1|many
CASSLTGATEAFF
TGCGCCAGCAGCTTAACAGGGGCGACTGAAGCTTTCTTT
>TRBD1|TRBJ1-1|TRBV7-6|few
CASSLPGTGVEAFF
TGTGCCAGCAGCTTACCCGGGACAGGGGTTGAAGCTTTCTTT
>TRBD1|TRBJ1-1|TRBV29-1|NA
CSVGKTGVNTEAFF
TGCAGCGTTGGGAAAACAGGGGTAAACACTGAAGCTTTCTTT
>NA|TRBJ1-6|TRBV6-5|NA
CASSYVGYSPLHF
TGTGCCAGCAGTTACGTAGGGTATTCACCCCTCCACTTT
>NA|TRBJ1-5|TRBV2|NA
CASSEGEGPRPQHF
TGTGCCAGCAGTGAAGGGGAAGGTCCCCGGCCCCAGCATTTT
>NA|TRBJ2-2|TRBV9|NA
CASSVVGASAGELFF
TGTGCCAGCAGCGTAGTAGGGGCTAGCGCCGGGGAGCTGTTTTTT
>NA|TRBJ2-5|TRBV19|NA
CAAGDGPGETQYF
TGTGCCGCCGGCGACGGGCCGGGAGAGACCCAGTACTTC
>NA|TRBJ2-2|TRBV7-6|NA
CASSLVALSTGELFF
TGTGCCAGCAGCTTAGTGGCTCTCAGCACCGGGGAGCTGTTTTTT
>TRBD1|TRBJ1-1|TRBV12-3/TRBV12-4|few
CASGRGAEAFF
TGTGCCAGCGGCAGGGGGGCTGAAGCTTTCTTT
>TRBD1|TRBJ2-2|TRBV12-3/TRBV12-4|few
CASGQGNGELFF
TGTGCCAGCGGACAGGGAAACGGGGAGCTGTTTTTT
>NA|TRBJ2-1|TRBV5-1|NA
CASSLDFVGYNEQFF
TGCGCCAGCAGCTTGGATTTTGTGGGATACAATGAGCAGTTCTTC
>TRBD2|TRBJ2-1|TRBV12-3/TRBV12-4|NA
CASIRPRGEQFF
TGTGCCAGCATACGACCGCGGGGGGAGCAGTTCTTC
>NA|TRBJ2-5|TRBV29-1|few
CSAAAGPETQYF
TGCAGCGCCGCAGCCGGACCGGAGACCCAGTACTTC
>NA|TRBJ1-5|TRBV30|NA
CAWSRWGINQPQHF
TGTGCCTGGAGTCGGTGGGGGATTAATCAGCCCCAGCATTTT
>NA|TRBJ2-3|TRBV2|NA
CASSMASEADTQYF
TGTGCCAGCAGTATGGCCAGCGAGGCAGATACGCAGTATTTT
>NA|TRBJ2-3|TRBV7-3|few
CASSSGSGSDTQYF
TGTGCCAGCAGCTCGGGGTCCGGCTCAGATACGCAGTATTTT
>NA|TRBJ2-3|TRBV20-1|NA
CSASLGAVPQYF
TGCAGTGCTAGTCTAGGAGCCGTCCCGCAGTATTTT
>NA|TRBJ1-3|TRBV15|NA
CATSRVSRGNTIYF
TGTGCCACCAGCAGAGTGTCCAGGGGAAACACCATATATTTT
>NA|TRBJ2-3|TRBV24-1|NA
CATSDPGELADTQYF
TGTGCCACCAGTGATCCCGGGGAGCTTGCAGATACGCAGTATTTT
>NA|TRBJ1-2|TRBV7-6|few
CASSLGPGTRANYGYTF
TGTGCCAGCAGCTTAGGCCCCGGGACAAGGGCGAACTATGGCTACACCTTC
>NA|TRBJ2-3|TRBV27|NA
CASSLLGISSTDTQYF
TGTGCCAGCAGTTTATTAGGAATTAGTAGCACAGATACGCAGTATTTT
>NA|TRBJ2-1|TRBV11-2|NA
CASSLGPGRYNEQFF
TGTGCCAGCAGCTTAGGCCCTGGCAGATACAATGAGCAGTTCTTC
>NA|TRBJ2-1|TRBV24-1|few
CATSRNAGRYNEQFF
TGTGCCACCAGTCGGAATGCGGGCCGCTACAATGAGCAGTTCTTC
>TRBD2|TRBJ2-3|TRBV29-1|many
CSVVGLAGGDTQYF
TGCAGCGTTGTAGGACTAGCGGGGGGCGATACGCAGTATTTT
>NA|TRBJ1-6|TRBV3-1|NA
CASSPWGGDRNSPLHF
TGTGCCAGCAGCCCCTGGGGAGGGGATCGGAATTCACCCCTCCACTTT
>NA|TRBJ1-5|TRBV7-9|NA
CASSAAWGGGSINQPQHF
TGTGCCAGCAGCGCCGCGTGGGGGGGGGGCAGTATCAATCAGCCCCAGCATTTT
>NA|TRBJ1-5|TRBV18|NA
CASSPLADNQPQHF
TGTGCCAGCTCACCACTGGCAGACAATCAGCCCCAGCATTTT
>NA|TRBJ2-2|TRBV20-1|few
CSARDLGGRNTGELFF
TGCAGTGCTAGAGATCTGGGTGGGAGGAACACCGGGGAGCTGTTTTTT
>NA|TRBJ2-1|TRBV7-9|NA
CASSSGDWLSNEQFF
TGTGCCAGCAGCTCAGGGGACTGGCTCAGCAATGAGCAGTTCTTC
>NA|TRBJ1-5|TRBV6-2/TRBV6-3|few
CASSYSRAVYNQPQHF
TGTGCCAGCAGTTACTCGAGGGCAGTATACAATCAGCCCCAGCATTTT
>NA|TRBJ1-2|TRBV10-3|NA
CAISESGTDSDGYTF
TGTGCCATCAGTGAGTCTGGGACGGATTCGGATGGCTACACCTTC
>NA|TRBJ2-5|TRBV6-1|many
CASSRGEQETQYF
TGTGCCAGCAGCCGCGGGGAGCAAGAGACCCAGTACTTC
>NA|TRBJ1-1|TRBV24-1|NA
CATSDSGEAFF
TGTGCCACCAGTGATTCAGGGGAAGCTTTCTTT
>NA|TRBJ2-1|TRBV12-5|few
CASGLMGGALNEQFF
TGTGCTAGTGGTTTGATGGGGGGGGCTTTGAATGAGCAGTTCTTC
>NA|TRBJ2-1|TRBV9|many
CASSENGGSSYNEQFF
TGTGCCAGCAGTGAGAACGGGGGCAGCTCCTACAATGAGCAGTTCTTC
>TRBD1|TRBJ2-5|TRBV20-1|NA
CSARDGTAEETQYF
TGCAGTGCTAGAGACGGGACAGCCGAAGAGACCCAGTACTTC